This passage covers 26 T cell receptor beta chains from one sample sequenced in a study of technical replicates of blood from a few donors. TCRdb's copy holds only in-frame clones and misses some; the assay was immunoSEQ multiplex PCR. This sample has about 70,000 clones, with almost 99% found just once. The sequenced sample consisted of T cells isolated from PBMCs. The receptor source for this set is a human donor in good health.

The chain employs TRBV28 and TRBJ2-3; TRBD1 matches at 9 bases. The ends lost 3 bases at V and 3 bases at J; junction bases unmatched: 4. The CDR3 totals 15 residues. The germline V gene has CDR1 MDHEN and CDR2 SYDVKM. This chain's CDR3 is CASSLNRGRTDTQYF. For the CDR3, the DNA is TGTGCCAGCAGTTTGAACAGGGGGCGGACAGATACGCAGTATTTT.

V gene TRBV4-2 combines with J gene TRBJ1-4, with 12 bases fitting TRBD1. Germline values: CDR1 LGHNA, CDR2 YNFKEQ. V trimming: 0 bases; J trimming: 8 bases; junction bases outside the gene matches: 4. This CDR3 has 16 residues. CDR3 sequence: CASSQDRGTGGEKLFF. The CDR3 DNA reads TGTGCCAGCAGCCAAGATCGGGGGACAGGGGGCGAAAAACTGTTTTTT.

This chain links TRBV7-6 with TRBJ2-7; D might be TRBD2 (5 bases). The CDR3 sequence is 15 residues long. Germline V gives CDR1 SGHVS, CDR2 FNYEAQ. V shed 1 base and J shed 0 bases, with 10 bases lying between them. The CDR3 sequence is CASSLGTVSSYEQYF. The CDR3 DNA reads as TGTGCCAGCAGCTTAGGGACTGTTAGCTCCTACGAGCAGTACTTC.

The gene calls are TRBV11-2 and TRBJ2-3; 7 positions match TRBD2. This CDR3 is built from 14 residues. Germline values: CDR1 SGHAT, CDR2 FQNNGV. V dropped 5 bases and J dropped 8; count of bases not matched to a gene: 10. The CDR3 nucleotides read TGTGCCAGCAGCCACGGGACCGCGGGAGTTACGCAGTATTTT. It encodes CASSHGTAGVTQYF.

This clone turned up a few times. The V and J genes are TRBV29-1 and TRBJ1-1; no reliable D call. The germline CDR1 and CDR2 sequences are SQVTM and ANQGSEA. CDR3 length: 11 amino acids. Trimming cost V 7 bases and J 1 base, with 7 bases left between them. The CDR3 sequence is CSAAGNTEAFF. Written as DNA, the CDR3 is TGCAGCGCGGCGGGGAACACTGAAGCTTTCTTT.

This clone came up once. The rearrangement links TRBV18 to TRBJ2-3; 8 nucleotides line up with TRBD2. CDR1 and CDR2 (germline): KGHSH, LQKENI. V trimming: 5 bases; J trimming: 4 bases; junction bases outside the gene matches: 17. The length of the CDR3 is 18 residues. CDR3 sequence reads: CASSTIAGTSSDPDTQYF. The CDR3 DNA follows: TGTGCCAGCTCAACGATAGCGGGAACTAGTTCCGACCCAGATACGCAGTATTTT. Full variable domain (missing parts from reference TRBV18 and TRBJ2-3): NAGVMQNPRHLVRRRGQEARLRCSPMKGHSHVYWYRQLPEEGLKFMVYLQKENIIDESGMPKERFSAEFPKEGPSILRIQQVVRGDSAAYFCASSTIAGTSSDPDTQYFGPGTRLTVL.

The chain links TRBV6-1 to TRBJ2-1, with 12 bases fitting TRBD2. With V trimmed by 2 bases and J by 8 bases, 4 bases remained unmatched. The CDR3 length is 15 residues. Looked up from germline, CDR1 is MNHNS and CDR2 is SASEGT. The CDR3 reads CASSESLAGGYEQFF. The CDR3 DNA reads as TGTGCCAGCAGTGAAAGTCTAGCGGGAGGGTATGAGCAGTTCTTC.

The rearrangement uses TRBV27 and TRBJ2-3; 14 bases align to TRBD2. V gave up 8 bases and J gave up 0 bases; unmatched junction bases: 7. Per germline, CDR1 MNHEY and CDR2 SMNVEV (reference sequence). The CDR3 extends over 17 amino acids. The CDR3: CASRRLAGGWSTDTQYF. CDR3 sequence (DNA): TGTGCCAGCCGACGACTAGCGGGAGGGTGGAGCACAGATACGCAGTATTTT.

V and J are TRBV6-5 and TRBJ2-7, with a weak D call TRBD2 (7 bases). There are 12 residues in the CDR3. CDR1 MNHEY and CDR2 SVGAGI come from the germline V gene. The ends were cut back, 5 bases at V and 7 bases at J, with 12 bases in the middle. The CDR3 region has the DNA TGTGCCAGCAGTCGGACAGCGGGGGAGCAGTACTTC. It specifies CASSRTAGEQYF.

V is TRBV30 and J is TRBJ2-1; D unclear. The CDR3 is made up of 12 amino acids. Trimming removed 7 bases at V and 7 bases at J, with 14 bases between. Germline lookup yields CDR1 GTSNPN and CDR2 SVGIG (reference sequence). The CDR3 coding sequence is TGTGCCTTCAACTTAGCCGCGAATGAGCAGTTCTTC. Its protein is CAFNLAANEQFF.

V usage is TRBV15 and J usage is TRBJ1-5, with D tentatively TRBD1 (5 bases). Germline V gene data show CDR1 as LNHNV and CDR2 as YYDKDF (reference sequence). The CDR3 has 16 residues. The V and J ends lost 3 bases and 0 bases respectively, with 12 bases between them. The CDR3 region is CATSSETVYSNQPQHF. CDR3 nucleotides: TGTGCCACCAGCAGCGAGACAGTCTATAGCAATCAGCCCCAGCATTTT.

J is TRBJ2-5 and V is TRBV11-2, with 9 nucleotides matching TRBD1. Losses at the gene ends were 6 bases for V and 6 bases for J; bases not matched to a gene: 11. The CDR3 is made up of 15 amino acids. Germline values: CDR1 SGHAT, CDR2 FQNNGV. This chain's CDR3 is CASSIKTGGEKTQYF. As DNA, the CDR3 is TGTGCCAGCAGTATTAAAACAGGGGGCGAAAAGACCCAGTACTTC.

CDR3 loop: CASLLGGKNIQYF. The CDR3 coding sequence is TGTGCCAGCCTCCTCGGGGGTAAAAACATTCAGTACTTC. This chain joins TRBV2 and TRBJ2-4, with TRBD2 as a possible D gene (6 bases). This CDR3 has 13 amino acids. Germline CDR1 is SNHLY and CDR2 is FYNNEI. Trimming pared 8 bases from V and 4 bases from J, leaving 12 bases between.

This chain connects TRBV19 to TRBJ2-7, with TRBD2 as a possible D gene (6 bases). This CDR3 contains 15 residues. The germline gives CDR1 LNHDA, CDR2 SQIVND (reference sequence). The V and J ends lost 6 bases and 0 bases respectively, with 15 bases between them. For the CDR3, the DNA is TGTGCCAGTAGCCGGGGACTTCTCGGCTCCTACGAGCAGTACTTC. Encoded protein: CASSRGLLGSYEQYF.

The rearrangement links TRBV27 to TRBJ2-7, with D perhaps matching TRBD2 (6 bases). V lost 4 bases to trimming and J lost 1 base, with 14 bases between them. CDR1 MNHEY and CDR2 SMNVEV come from the germline V gene (reference sequence). CDR3 length: 15 residues. The CDR3 protein is CASSSAGISSYEQYF. Written as DNA, the CDR3 is TGTGCCAGCAGTTCCGCGGGAATCTCGTCCTACGAGCAGTACTTC.

The chain has TRBV11-2 and TRBJ1-2, with 7 bases identical to TRBD1. Germline V gene sequence: CDR1 SGHAT, CDR2 FQNNGV. CDR3 length: 13 residues. Losses at the gene ends were 5 bases for V and 4 bases for J; bases not matched to a gene: 4. CDR3 in amino acids: CASSPGTVYGYTF. As DNA, the CDR3 is TGTGCCAGCAGCCCCGGGACAGTCTATGGCTACACCTTC.

The chain recombines TRBV2 with TRBJ2-1, with 14 bases matching TRBD2. This CDR3 is 17 amino acids long. Germline values: CDR1 SNHLY, CDR2 FYNNEI. Unmatched junction bases numbered 8, after V lost 0 bases and J lost 10 bases. The CDR3 is CASSEAFGLAGGREQFF. Here the CDR3 DNA reads TGTGCCAGCAGTGAAGCCTTCGGACTAGCGGGAGGAAGAGAGCAGTTCTTC.

The genes are TRBV27 and TRBJ1-5; TRBD1 matches 8 bases. CDR3 length: 14 amino acids. Germline CDR1 reads MNHEY; CDR2 reads SMNVEV (reference sequence). Unmatched junction bases numbered 6, after V lost 4 bases and J lost 7 bases. The CDR3 protein is CASSYGQGKQPQHF. In nucleotides, the CDR3 is TGTGCCAGCAGTTATGGACAGGGAAAACAGCCCCAGCATTTT.

The chain has TRBV30 and TRBJ1-3; D uncertain. CDR1 is GTSNPN, CDR2 SVGIG, per germline (reference sequence). V was trimmed by 0 bases and J by 2 bases, leaving 14 bases between them. The CDR3 sequence is 16 residues long. CDR3 protein: CAWSVIQLKPGNTIYF. The CDR3, as DNA: TGTGCCTGGAGTGTGATCCAACTAAAACCTGGAAACACCATATATTTT.

The genes are TRBV5-6 and TRBJ2-3, with 7 bases lining up with TRBD1. With 4 bases clipped from V and 2 bases from J, the junction kept 4 bases outside the gene matches. The CDR3 is made up of 14 amino acids. Germline-derived CDR1 and CDR2 are SGHDT and YYEEEE. The CDR3 region is CASSRGQVTDTQYF. DNA of the CDR3: TGTGCCAGCAGCCGAGGACAGGTCACAGATACGCAGTATTTT.

The gene calls are TRBV15 and TRBJ1-5; D not resolved. V lost 0 bases, J lost 3 bases, and 12 bases lay in between. Germline V gene lookup returns CDR1 LNHNV and CDR2 YYDKDF (reference sequence). This CDR3 has 16 residues. CDR3 sequence reads: CATSRDSWANNQPQHF. CDR3 in DNA: TGTGCCACCAGCAGAGATAGTTGGGCAAACAATCAGCCCCAGCATTTT.

Details on this clone: The germline gene is not matched at one end of the junction; a read error may be the cause. V is TRBV7-7 and J is TRBJ2-1, with D hard to call. CDR1 and CDR2 from the germline V gene are SSHAT and FNYEAQ (reference sequence). This CDR3 has 15 residues. CDR3: CASSLDWSSYNEQFF. The CDR3 nucleotides are TGTGCTAGCAGCTTAGACTGGAGCTCCTACAATGAGCAGTTCTTC.

The rearrangement joins TRBV6-5 to TRBJ1-4; 7 nucleotides match TRBD1. This CDR3 spans 14 amino acids. Per germline, CDR1 MNHEY and CDR2 SVGAGI. V lost 7 bases to trimming and J lost 0 bases; unmatched junction nucleotides: 2. The chain's CDR3 is CASIQGATNEKLFF. Written as DNA, the CDR3 is TGTGCCAGCATTCAGGGGGCAACTAATGAAAAACTGTTTTTT.

The CDR3, as DNA: TGTGCCAGCGGCGGGCGATTCTACGAGCAGTACTTC. Protein sequence: CASGGRFYEQYF. J is TRBJ2-7 and V is TRBV6-1, with a tentative D call TRBD2 (5 bases). Per germline, CDR1 MNHNS and CDR2 SASEGT. This CDR3 spans 12 amino acids. Trimming took off 8 bases at V and 3 bases at J, with 11 bases between the two ends.

V is TRBV7-9 and J is TRBJ2-7; 7 bases fit TRBD1. CDR1 SEHNR and CDR2 FQNEAQ come from the germline V gene (reference sequence). The CDR3 totals 13 residues. With 5 bases clipped from V and 3 bases from J, the junction kept 4 bases outside the gene matches. The CDR3 is CASSPTGDYEQYF. CDR3 coding DNA: TGTGCCAGCAGCCCTACAGGGGACTACGAGCAGTACTTC.

This clone appeared a single time. V is TRBV28 and J is TRBJ2-7; a possible D gene is TRBD1 (5 bases). The CDR3 loop spans 14 amino acids. Trimming pared 6 bases from V and 5 bases from J, leaving 17 bases between. Germline V gives CDR1 MDHEN, CDR2 SYDVKM. The CDR3 DNA follows: TGTGCCAGCAGCGTGATACAGGTTATCCACGAGCAGTACTTC. Residues: CASSVIQVIHEQYF.